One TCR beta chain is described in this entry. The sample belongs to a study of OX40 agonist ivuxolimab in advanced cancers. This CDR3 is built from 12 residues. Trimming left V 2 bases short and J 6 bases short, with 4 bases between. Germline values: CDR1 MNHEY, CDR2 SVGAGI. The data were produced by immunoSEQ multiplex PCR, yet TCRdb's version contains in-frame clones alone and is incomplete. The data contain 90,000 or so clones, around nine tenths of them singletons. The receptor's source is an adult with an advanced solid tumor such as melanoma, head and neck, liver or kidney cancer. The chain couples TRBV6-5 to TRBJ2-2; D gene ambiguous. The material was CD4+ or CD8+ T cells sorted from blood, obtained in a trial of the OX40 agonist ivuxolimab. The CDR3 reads CASSYGPGELFF. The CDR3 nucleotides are TGTGCCAGCAGTTACGGGCCCGGGGAGCTGTTTTTT.